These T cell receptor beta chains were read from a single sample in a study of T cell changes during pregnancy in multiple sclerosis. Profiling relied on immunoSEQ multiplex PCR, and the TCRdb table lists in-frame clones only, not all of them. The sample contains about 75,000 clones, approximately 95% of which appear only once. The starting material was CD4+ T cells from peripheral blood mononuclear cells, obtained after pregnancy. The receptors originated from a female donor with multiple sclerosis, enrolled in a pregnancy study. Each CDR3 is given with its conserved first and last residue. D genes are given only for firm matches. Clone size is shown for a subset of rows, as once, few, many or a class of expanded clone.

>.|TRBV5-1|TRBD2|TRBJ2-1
CASSLYTSGSGEQFF
TGCGCCAGCAGCTTGTACACTAGCGGTAGCGGTGAGCAGTTCTTC
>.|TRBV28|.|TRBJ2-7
CASTIGQGYEQYF
TGTGCCAGCACTATTGGGCAGGGTTACGAGCAGTACTTC
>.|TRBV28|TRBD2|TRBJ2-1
CASTIGTTYNEQFF
TGTGCCAGCACCATCGGGACTACTTACAATGAGCAGTTCTTC
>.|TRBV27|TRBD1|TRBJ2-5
CASRGDSQETQYF
TGTGCCAGCAGGGGGGACAGCCAAGAGACCCAGTACTTC
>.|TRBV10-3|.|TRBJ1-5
CAISEYPTGSNQPQHF
TGTGCCATCAGTGAGTACCCTACAGGCAGTAATCAGCCCCAGCATTTT
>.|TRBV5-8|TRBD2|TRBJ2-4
CASSSYSGRIWDIQYF
TGTGCCAGCAGCTCTTATAGCGGGAGGATTTGGGACATTCAGTACTTC
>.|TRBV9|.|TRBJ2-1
CASSATGISYNEQFF
TGTGCCAGCAGCGCTACCGGGATCTCCTACAATGAGCAGTTCTTC
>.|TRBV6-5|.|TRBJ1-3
CASSYSNRAGNTIYF
TGTGCCAGCAGTTACTCAAACAGGGCAGGAAACACCATATATTTT
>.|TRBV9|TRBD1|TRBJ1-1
CASSVVQIGTAEAFF
TGTGCCAGCAGCGTAGTTCAAATAGGGACAGCCGAAGCTTTCTTT
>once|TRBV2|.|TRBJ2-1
CASSVQGPSSYNEQFF
TGTGCCAGCAGTGTTCAGGGCCCAAGCTCCTACAATGAGCAGTTCTTC
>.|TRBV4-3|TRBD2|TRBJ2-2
CASSQDLLAGITGELFF
TGCGCCAGCAGCCAAGACTTGTTAGCGGGAATCACCGGGGAGCTGTTTTTT
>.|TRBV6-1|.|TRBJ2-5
CASSEFKARVETQYF
TGTGCCAGCAGTGAATTCAAGGCCAGGGTGGAGACCCAGTACTTC
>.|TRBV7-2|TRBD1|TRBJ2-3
CASSLGGQGTADTQYF
TGTGCCAGCAGCCTAGGGGGACAGGGGACTGCAGATACGCAGTATTTT
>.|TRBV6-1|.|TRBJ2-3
CASSEREGAVGTDTQYF
TGTGCCAGCAGTGAACGGGAGGGGGCGGTCGGGACAGATACACAGTATTTT
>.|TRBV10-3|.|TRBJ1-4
CAISESSDEKLFF
TGTGCCATCAGTGAGTCTTCGGATGAAAAACTGTTTTTT
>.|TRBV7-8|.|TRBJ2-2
CASSPAGTTSRELFF
TGTGCCAGCAGCCCCGCTGGTACTACCTCCCGGGAGCTGTTTTTT
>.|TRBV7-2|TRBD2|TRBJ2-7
CASSLTSGRAVKQYF
TGTGCCAGCAGCCTTACTAGCGGGAGGGCCGTCAAGCAGTACTTC
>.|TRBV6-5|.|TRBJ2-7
CASSYSRDISYEQYF
TGTGCCAGCAGTTACTCCCGGGACATCTCCTACGAGCAGTACTTC
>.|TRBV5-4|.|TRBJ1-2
CASSLGASGFAYGYTF
TGTGCCAGCAGCTTGGGAGCTAGTGGGTTCGCCTATGGCTACACCTTC
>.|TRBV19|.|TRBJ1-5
CASTRGNQPQHF
TGTGCCAGTACCAGGGGAAATCAGCCCCAGCATTTT
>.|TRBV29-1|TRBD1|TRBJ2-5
CSVRTGETQYF
TGCAGCGTACGGACAGGAGAGACCCAGTACTTC
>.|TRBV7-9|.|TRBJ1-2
CASSFNNHGDGYTF
TGTGCCAGCAGCTTTAATAACCACGGGGATGGCTACACCTTC
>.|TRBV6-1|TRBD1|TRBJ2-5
CARTGEQETQYF
TGTGCCAGGACAGGGGAGCAAGAGACCCAGTACTTC
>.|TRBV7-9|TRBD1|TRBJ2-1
CASSRLLTGDEQFF
TGTGCCAGCAGCCGATTATTGACAGGGGATGAGCAGTTCTTC
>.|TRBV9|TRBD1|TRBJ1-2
CASSLTGQGGSYTF
TGTGCCAGCAGCCTTACAGGACAGGGCGGTAGCTACACCTTC
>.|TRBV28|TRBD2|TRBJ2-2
CASSLDGLARTGELFF
TGTGCCAGCAGTCTCGATGGACTAGCCCGCACCGGGGAGCTGTTTTTT
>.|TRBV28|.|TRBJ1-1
CASSLAGTSTLF
TGTGCCAGCAGTTTAGCGGGGACCTCCACCCTATTT
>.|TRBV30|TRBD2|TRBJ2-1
CAWSTGTSGRRDEQFF
TGTGCCTGGAGTACCGGGACTAGCGGGAGGAGGGATGAGCAGTTCTTC
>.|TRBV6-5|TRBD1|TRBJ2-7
CASSRTGEGEQYF
TGTGCCAGCAGCAGAACAGGGGAAGGCGAGCAGTACTTC
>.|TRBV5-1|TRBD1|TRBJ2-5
CASSRTGGRETQYF
TGCGCCAGCAGCCGGACAGGGGGCCGGGAGACCCAGTACTTC
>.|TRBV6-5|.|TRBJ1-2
CASSRGGGGYGYTF
TGTGCCAGCAGCCGCGGCGGGGGAGGCTATGGCTACACCTTC
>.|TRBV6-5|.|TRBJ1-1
CASSYPGYTEAFF
TGTGCCAGCAGTTACCCCGGGTATACTGAAGCTTTCTTT
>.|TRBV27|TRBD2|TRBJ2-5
CASSLFSGSQETQYF
TGTGCCAGCAGTTTATTCAGCGGGAGCCAAGAGACCCAGTACTTC
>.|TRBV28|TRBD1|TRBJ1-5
CASSFTQGAWGQPQHF
TGTGCCAGCAGTTTCACCCAGGGGGCCTGGGGTCAGCCCCAGCATTTT
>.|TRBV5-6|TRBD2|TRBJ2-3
CASSSLAETDTQYF
TGTGCCAGCAGCAGTCTAGCGGAGACAGATACGCAGTATTTT